This T cell receptor (beta chain) was sequenced during a study of neurological immune-mediated disorders. TCRdb re-called the 5' RACE reads with MiXCR, one entry per CDR3 protein. The sample holds 55,000 to 80,000 distinct CDR3 sequences, roughly an eighth seen once. CDR1 and CDR2 (germline): SEHNR, FQNEAQ (reference sequence). V lost 4 bases, J lost 5 bases, and 4 bases stayed unmatched. This CDR3 has 14 amino acids. About this clonotype itself: Its antigen is not identified.

Study results and caveats: None of the CDR3 amino acid sequences found in expanded clones was shared across subjects. This suggests that the TCR-beta repertoires were private in all groups.

Noted time point: longitudinal time-point 1 (baseline). This clonotype was obtained from a female donor with HTLV-1-associated myelopathy (HAM/TSP). The rearrangement links TRBV7-9 to TRBJ2-7; 11 bases are a match to TRBD1. Sequencing was done on a sample of PBMCs. CDR3 coding DNA: TGTGCCAGCAGCTCGGGACAGGGGGACGACGAGCAGTACTTC. It specifies CASSSGQGDDEQYF.